These T cell receptor beta chains were read from a single sample in a study of T-cell reconstitution after alpha-beta-depleted transplantation in children. TCRdb analysed the PCR reads with MiXCR anew, one entry per CDR3 protein. The table shows nearly 400,000 distinct CDR3 sequences, with roughly 20% occurring only once. The sequenced sample was PBMCs from the stem cell graft donor, obtained from the stem cell graft. These receptors were taken from a human donor who donated a stem cell graft to a child with acute myeloid leukemia. Each CDR3 is given with its conserved first and last residue. Each record gives: clone size, D gene, J gene, V gene, CDR3 protein, CDR3 DNA. D genes are given only for firm matches. The size of a clone is reported for some rows only, either as once, few or many, or as a class for expanded clones.

>many|NA|TRBJ2-2|TRBV3-1
CASSQAWQLFF
TGTGCCAGCAGCCAAGCTTGGCAGCTGTTTTTT
>NA|TRBD1|TRBJ2-5|TRBV29-1
CSVYRGQETQYF
TGCAGCGTTTACAGGGGCCAAGAGACCCAGTACTTC
>NA|NA|TRBJ2-7|TRBV5-1
CASSFRQYEQYF
TGCGCCAGCAGCTTTAGACAGTACGAGCAGTACTTC
>few|TRBD1|TRBJ2-1|TRBV25-1
CASSKGARRREQFF
TGTGCCAGCAGTAAGGGGGCGCGACGGCGTGAGCAGTTCTTC
>NA|NA|TRBJ2-1|TRBV12-3/TRBV12-4
CASSFEASRDEQFF
TGTGCCAGCAGTTTTGAAGCCTCTCGGGATGAGCAGTTCTTC
>NA|NA|TRBJ2-5|TRBV7-6
CASSLQGWETQYF
TGTGCCAGCAGCTTACAAGGATGGGAGACCCAGTACTTC
>many|TRBD1|TRBJ2-7|TRBV20-1
CSATSGQTIYEQYF
TGCAGTGCCACCTCGGGACAGACTATCTACGAGCAGTACTTC
>NA|TRBD2|TRBJ2-1|TRBV7-9
CASRHSGLEGSEQFF
TGTGCCAGCAGACACTCGGGACTAGAGGGGAGTGAGCAGTTCTTC
>once|NA|TRBJ2-7|TRBV25-1
CASSEYGRAEFREQYF
TGTGCCAGCAGTGAATACGGCAGGGCAGAATTCCGGGAGCAGTACTTC
>many|NA|TRBJ2-7|TRBV6-5
CASSYGGFYEQYF
TGTGCCAGCAGTTACGGCGGGTTCTACGAGCAGTACTTC
>many|NA|TRBJ2-7|TRBV29-1
CSVESRYEQYF
TGCAGCGTTGAAAGCAGGTACGAGCAGTACTTC
>NA|NA|TRBJ1-4|TRBV20-1
CSARVGGVNEKLFF
TGCAGTGCTAGAGTAGGGGGAGTTAATGAAAAACTGTTTTTT
>NA|NA|TRBJ1-3|TRBV5-1
CASSLERTSSGNTIYF
TGCGCCAGCAGCTTGGAACGGACAAGCTCTGGAAACACCATATATTTT